This T cell receptor beta chain is from a study of cytomegalovirus exposure and HLA in healthy donors (dated 2017 in TCRdb). General notes on the study: In an earlier analysis of under 600 of the donors, 250 to 350 Gb of sequence data and 117 million unique TCR beta sequences from about 179 million T cells were reported. An early release that covered around 590 HLA-typed donors contained around 300 gigabases of sequencing data and 70 million to 100 million unique TCR sequences. The genetic ancestry cluster associated with self-reported Caucasian donors included around four fifths of the approximately 410 genotyped donors. The study aimed to test whether cataloging public T cell receptors could reveal signatures of past pathogen exposure. Using immunosequencing, the study profiled T cell repertoires from about 650 subjects and related those repertoires to cytomegalovirus serostatus. In addition to the first cohort of several hundred subjects, a separate validation cohort of around 110 different subjects was used. High-throughput TCR immunosequencing, statistical association of individual TCRs with disease status, and machine learning were combined to predict cytomegalovirus infection status. To study patterns of TCR occurrence, a later analysis re-analyzed previously published TCR beta repertoires from more than 550 donors and added high-resolution HLA genotyping. Rather than using new phenotypic data, the later analysis identified candidate immune exposures from TCR beta sequences and from how often those sequences occurred across donors. An earlier analysis of 587 of the donors used high-throughput TCR beta sequencing to judge whether each TCR beta V gene segment behaved as functional or pseudogenic. Alongside the repertoire data, information on donor age, sex, ethnicity and CMV serostatus was compiled. A later genetic analysis took genome-wide SNP genotypes for about 55% of the 666 donors and used that subset as a discovery cohort. All discovery cohort repertoires had been generated using a single sequencing platform. HLA typing covered class I and class II loci at four-digit resolution. Typing coverage varied by locus: about 620-640 donors for A, B, C, DRB1 and DQB1; more than 500 for DQA1; nearly 610 for DPA1; some 470 for DPB1. Because of strong linkage in the cohort, roughly five DR-DQ haplotypes were treated as single units for association and clustering. Across 398 genotyped donors of the cohort, an average of approximately 240,000 unique TCR beta nucleotide sequences per donor were sequenced, and roughly a sixth of those sequences were non-productive. Broad study findings and their caveats: According to a later genetic analysis, donors in an Asian-associated ancestry cluster had fewer N-insertions in productive TCRs than the approximately 610-donor mean. Most TCR sequences were observed very rarely across donors, whereas some public TCRs were present in many individuals. According to the authors, the approach could potentially be generalized to other disease states and immunological phenotypes. In a later analysis, HLA-associated TCR beta chains were found to be more clonally expanded and to have lower generation probabilities than equally common non-associated chains. Some IMGT-functional V segments, including TRBV6-2 and TRBV6-3, could not be distinguished by the 87-base-pair reads and were therefore excluded. In vitro tests confirmed that a few of the cytomegalovirus-associated TCR beta chains recognize cytomegalovirus antigens. Roughly uniform sequencing depth across donors was assumed in presence/absence analyses, although this assumption may not hold. A group of highly shared sequence variants was considered likely to be a technical artifact of the sequencing pipeline. A further reported finding was that TCR beta sequences accurately predicted the HLA-A and HLA-B alleles for most subjects in the first cohort. In an earlier analysis of approximately 590 of the donors, most TCR beta V segments appeared in productive rearrangements about 87% or about 30% of the time, broadly matching IMGT annotations. Correlated functional status among segregating V segments might reflect linkage disequilibrium, but an unknown experimental factor could not be ruled out. The study listed 170 or so TCR beta chains as associated with cytomegalovirus. Several of the top co-occurrence clusters appeared to be linked to parvovirus B19, influenza, CMV and Epstein-Barr virus, according to a later analysis. In a later analysis, most CMV-associated TCR beta chains were found to appear HLA-restricted, with HLA associations seemingly driven largely by CMV exposure. The cohort was sequenced for TCR beta chains only, and without alpha or paired-chain data the features that could be detected were limited. Specific HLA alleles were associated with 16,951 TCR beta sequences at a false discovery rate of 0.05 in a later analysis. Cytomegalovirus status was reported to be diagnosed by the classifier with high specificity and sensitivity in both the original and validation cohorts. Because some donors lacked HLA typing at each locus, the association tests relied only on the typed subset. Immune exposure information for the cohort was limited to CMV serostatus. When HLA alleles, especially DR and DQ, strongly co-occurred, TCR associations were difficult to assign to individual alleles. The earlier analysis of about 600 of the donors excluded over 15 rarely observed V segments, including chromosome 9 orphons, because counts were too low. V-gene and J-gene trimming of TCR beta chains was associated with a missense DCLRE1C variant in a later genetic analysis, and the association was replicated in an independent cohort. In a later analysis, the rate of TCR association differed among HLA loci, with DRB1 alleles having the most associated TCRs and HLA-C alleles having the fewest.

Remarks on this clone: The specificity of this receptor is unknown. The sample holds no much larger clone one base away, and base qualities are not on file.

Per the germline V gene, MNHNS is the CDR1 and SASEGT is the CDR2. The CDR3 holds 14 amino acids from the cysteine to the phenylalanine. Of the read, only the CDR3 DNA is kept; its 42 bases are in frame from base 1. Trimmed from V: 8 bases; trimmed from J: 2 bases; junction bases lacking a gene match: 4. In total, roughly 710 healthy bone marrow donors made up the cohort. At the time of sampling, all cohort members were nominally healthy, though unrecorded immune exposures were likely present. The donor was CMV seropositive and was included in the group of around 300 seropositive cohort members. A peripheral blood sample was collected from each donor, and TCR beta sequencing was performed on peripheral blood mononuclear cells. The Qiagen DNeasy Blood Extraction Kit was used to extract genomic DNA from the blood cell samples. The method behind the library was the immunoSEQ multiplex PCR assay. For the multiplex PCR, a mixture combining 60 forward primers for TCR Vbeta segments and 13 reverse primers for TCR Jbeta segments was used. A multiplex PCR assay on genomic DNA amplified the CDR3 region of rearranged TCR beta genes. The amplified TCR beta libraries were sequenced on the Illumina HiSeq System as 87-base-pair reads. The authors' pipeline ran thus. Across the 500 to 750 repertoires, a later analysis counted tens of millions of unique TCR beta chains, around 11 million of which were shared by at least two donors. A nearest-neighbor algorithm error-corrected the raw reads and collapsed the reads into unique sequences, merging closely related sequences to remove PCR and sequencing errors. CDR3 sequences were aligned to IMGT reference sequences to assign V, D and J gene segments. For a sequence to be retained, a match of at least six nucleotides was required to both a V gene segment and a J gene segment. Rearrangements were classified as productive when the CDR3 lacked stop codons and remained in frame with V and J, and all other rearrangements were classified as non-productive. CDR3 was defined by IMGT convention, running from the second conserved V-encoded cysteine to the conserved J-encoded phenylalanine. The earlier analysis of some 550 of the donors excluded any sequence lacking an unambiguous match to a single V gene segment. In an earlier analysis of a few hundred of the donors, a V segment was called functional when productive rearrangements were above 56.7%, and segregating when the standard deviation between donors exceeded 5%. A statistical classification framework was built for diagnosing cytomegalovirus status from the catalog of TCR beta chain sequences. V and J gene assignment, in a later analysis, came from comparing TCR nucleotide sequences with IMGT/GENE-DB human TR gene sequences. In a later analysis, CDR3 sequences and most-parsimonious VDJ recombination scenarios were assigned using the TCRdist pipeline. A later analysis defined each TCR beta chain by its CDR3 amino acid sequence plus V-gene family, and excluded reads lacking a unique V-gene family. In a later analysis, fewer than 650 highly shared, low-generation-probability nucleotide sequences were removed to address suspected cross-contamination and a sequencing artifact. In a later analysis, a clonal expansion index was calculated for each public chain from normalized within-repertoire ranks of inferred template counts. In a later analysis, generation probabilities were computed using a VDJ recombination model fitted to out-of-frame rearrangements, and the results were checked against IGoR. In a later analysis, TCR-TCR, TCR-HLA and TCR-CMV co-occurrence was scored with hypergeometric tests, and a repertoire-size bias correction was applied to TCR pairs. False discovery rates were estimated in a later analysis by permuting HLA or CMV assignments 20 times. In a later analysis, co-occurring TCRs were grouped using DBSCAN, with TCRdist sequence similarity added in when clustering inside HLA-allele-positive subsets. Repertoires with fewer than 30,000 or more than 120,000 public chains, plus five repertoires with anomalous nucleotide sharing, were excluded from co-occurrence clustering. TCRdb retrieved this table from immuneACCESS and kept in-frame rearrangements only. Not all clones are present; in checked studies, unresolved V genes account for under half, and no reason is known for the remainder. The V and J calls and clone size are taken from that table; D and trimming were inferred from the DNA. Within this sample are about 150,000 clones, with 79% of them counted one time only. The ten largest clones represent roughly 6.3% of the sample.

The rearranged chain carries TRBV6-1 and TRBJ2-2, and 8 junctional nucleotides match TRBD2. This sequence was found in a man aged 45-60 years in good health and CMV-seropositive. Sequencing input: PBMCs. CDR3 loop: CASRVAGNTGELFF. In nucleotides, the sequence is TGTGCCAGCCGGGTAGCGGGAAACACCGGGGAGCTGTTTTTT.